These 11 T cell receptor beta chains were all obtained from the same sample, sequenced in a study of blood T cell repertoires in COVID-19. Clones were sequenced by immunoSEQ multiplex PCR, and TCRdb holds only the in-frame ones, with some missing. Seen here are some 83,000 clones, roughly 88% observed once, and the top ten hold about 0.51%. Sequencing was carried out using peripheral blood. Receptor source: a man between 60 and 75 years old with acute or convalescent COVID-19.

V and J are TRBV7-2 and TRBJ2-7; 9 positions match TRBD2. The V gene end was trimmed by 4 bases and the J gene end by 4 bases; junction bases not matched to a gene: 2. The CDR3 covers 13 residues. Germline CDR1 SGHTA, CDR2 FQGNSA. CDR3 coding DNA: TGTGCCAGCAGCTCTAGCGGGGTTTACGAGCAGTACTTC. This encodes CASSSSGVYEQYF.

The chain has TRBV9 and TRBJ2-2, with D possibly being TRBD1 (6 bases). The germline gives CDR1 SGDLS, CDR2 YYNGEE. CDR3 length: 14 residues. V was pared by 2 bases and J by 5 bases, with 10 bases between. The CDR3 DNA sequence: TGTGCCAGCAGCGTTGGGACAACAACCGGGGAGCTGTTTTTT. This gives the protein CASSVGTTTGELFF.

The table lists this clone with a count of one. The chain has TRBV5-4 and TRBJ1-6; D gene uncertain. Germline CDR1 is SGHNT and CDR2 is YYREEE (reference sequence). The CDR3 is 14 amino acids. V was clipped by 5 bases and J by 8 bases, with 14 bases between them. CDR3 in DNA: TGTGCCAGCAGTACCACCCGCACGGATTCACCCCTCCACTTT. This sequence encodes CASSTTRTDSPLHF.

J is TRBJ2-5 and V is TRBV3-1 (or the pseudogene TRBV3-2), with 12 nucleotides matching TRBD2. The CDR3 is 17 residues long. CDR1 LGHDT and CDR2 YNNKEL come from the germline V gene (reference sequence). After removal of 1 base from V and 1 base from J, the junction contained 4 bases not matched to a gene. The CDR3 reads CASSQARTSGAQETQYF. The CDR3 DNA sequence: TGTGCCAGCAGCCAAGCCCGGACTAGCGGGGCCCAAGAGACCCAGTACTTC.

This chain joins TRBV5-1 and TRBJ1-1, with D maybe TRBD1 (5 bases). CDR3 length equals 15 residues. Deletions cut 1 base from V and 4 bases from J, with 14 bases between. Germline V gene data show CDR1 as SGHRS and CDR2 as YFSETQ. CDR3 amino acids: CASSLSHGGGTEAFF. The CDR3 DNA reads TGCGCCAGCAGCTTGTCTCACGGCGGGGGCACTGAAGCTTTCTTT.

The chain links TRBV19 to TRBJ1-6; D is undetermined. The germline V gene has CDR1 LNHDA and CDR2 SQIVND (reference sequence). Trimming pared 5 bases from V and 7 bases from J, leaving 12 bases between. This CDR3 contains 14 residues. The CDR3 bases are TGTGCCAGTAGTTCCACCGGCGGGAATTCACCCCTCCACTTT. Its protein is CASSSTGGNSPLHF.

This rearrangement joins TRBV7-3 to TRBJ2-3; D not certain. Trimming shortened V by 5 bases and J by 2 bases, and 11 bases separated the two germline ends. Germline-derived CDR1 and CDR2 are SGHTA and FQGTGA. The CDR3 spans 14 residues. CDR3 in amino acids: CASSRGLSTDTQYF. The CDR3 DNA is TGTGCCAGCAGCAGAGGTCTCTCCACAGATACGCAGTATTTT.

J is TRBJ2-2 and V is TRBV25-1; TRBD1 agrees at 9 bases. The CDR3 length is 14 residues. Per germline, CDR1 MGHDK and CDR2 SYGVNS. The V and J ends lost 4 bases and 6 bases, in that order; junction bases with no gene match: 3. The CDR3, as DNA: TGTGCCAGCAGTGGTGACAGGGGGTCCGGGGAGCTGTTTTTT. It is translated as CASSGDRGSGELFF.

CDR3 DNA: TGTGCCAGCAGCTTGTGGACAGAACACGAGCAGTACTTC. It specifies CASSLWTEHEQYF. The chain has TRBV7-9 and TRBJ2-7; weak D call: TRBD1 (6 bases). V lost 3 bases, J lost 5 bases, and 11 bases lay in between. The CDR3 totals 13 residues. Germline CDR1 and CDR2: SEHNR and FQNEAQ (reference sequence).

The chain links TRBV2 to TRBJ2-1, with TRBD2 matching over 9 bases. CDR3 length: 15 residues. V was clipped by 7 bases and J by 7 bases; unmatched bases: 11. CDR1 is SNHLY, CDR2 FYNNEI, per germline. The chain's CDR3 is CASTLSGSWLNEQFF. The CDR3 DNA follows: TGTGCCAGCACCCTTAGCGGGAGTTGGCTAAATGAGCAGTTCTTC.

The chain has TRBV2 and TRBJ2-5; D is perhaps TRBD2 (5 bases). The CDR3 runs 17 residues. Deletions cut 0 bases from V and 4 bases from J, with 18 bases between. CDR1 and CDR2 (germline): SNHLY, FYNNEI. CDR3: CASSEAGGRPGGETQYF. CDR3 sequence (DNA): TGTGCCAGCAGTGAAGCTGGCGGCAGGCCCGGAGGAGAGACCCAGTACTTC. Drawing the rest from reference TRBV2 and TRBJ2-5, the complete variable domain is EPEVTQTPSHQVTQMGQEVILRCVPISNHLYFYWYRQILGQKVEFLVSFYNNEISEKSEIFDDQFSVERPDGSNFTLKIRSTKLEDSAMYFCASSEAGGRPGGETQYFGPGTRLLVL.